This TCR beta chain was retrieved from a study of blood T cell repertoires in COVID-19. About the research overall: Sites in the United States, Italy and Spain provided acute and convalescent COVID-19 samples.

The CDR3 is 15 residues long. V was pared by 0 bases and J by 2 bases, with 8 bases between. Germline V gives CDR1 MNHEY, CDR2 SVGAGI. Using immunoSEQ multiplex PCR, the repertoire was profiled, and TCRdb retains in-frame clones only, with some absent. Among 350,000 to 450,000 clones listed, 70% to 90% were seen once. The chain recombines TRBV6-5 with TRBJ1-5; no reliable D call. Source material: peripheral blood. The clonotype was recovered from a woman aged 55-75 years with COVID-19, enrolled during active disease. CDR3 nucleotides: TGTGCCAGCAGTTACTCGCTCCCAGGCAATCAGCCCCAGCATTTT. It specifies CASSYSLPGNQPQHF.